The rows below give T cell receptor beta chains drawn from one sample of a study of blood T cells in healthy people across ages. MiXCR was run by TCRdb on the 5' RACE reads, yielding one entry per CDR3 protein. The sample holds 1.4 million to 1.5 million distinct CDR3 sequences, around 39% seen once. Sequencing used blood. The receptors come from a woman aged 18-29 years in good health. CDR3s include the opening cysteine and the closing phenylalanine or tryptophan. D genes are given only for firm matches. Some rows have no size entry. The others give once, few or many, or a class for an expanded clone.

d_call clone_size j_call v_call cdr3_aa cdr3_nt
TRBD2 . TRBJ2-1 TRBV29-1 CSVPRGGQGDILGFF TGCAGCGTGCCGCGGGGGGGCCAGGGTGACATTCTTGGGTTCTTC
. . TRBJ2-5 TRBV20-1 CSVPAGSQETQYF TGCAGTGTCCCCGCGGGTTCCCAAGAGACCCAGTACTTC
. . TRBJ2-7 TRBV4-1 CASSQDRGGGDYNEQYF TGCGCCAGCAGCCAAGACCGCGGAGGGGGCGACTACAATGAGCAGTACTTC
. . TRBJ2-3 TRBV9 CASSVESRRSADTQYF TGTGCCAGCAGCGTAGAGTCCAGGAGGAGCGCAGATACGCAGTATTTT
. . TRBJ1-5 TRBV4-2 CASSQDSAGNQPQHF TGTGCCAGCAGCCAAGATTCTGCAGGCAATCAGCCCCAGCATTTT
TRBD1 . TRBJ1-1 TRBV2 CASRPDRGGDEAFF TGTGCCAGCAGGCCGGACAGGGGGGGAGATGAAGCTTTCTTT
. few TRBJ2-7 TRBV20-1 CSANTGYEQYF TGCAGTGCCAATACAGGTTACGAGCAGTACTTC
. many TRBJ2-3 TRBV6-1 CASREGPIFTDTQYF TGTGCCAGCAGGGAGGGGCCCATCTTCACAGATACGCAGTATTTT
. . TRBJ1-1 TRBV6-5 CASSYRGGGTEAFF TGTGCCAGCAGTTACAGAGGGGGAGGCACTGAAGCTTTCTTT
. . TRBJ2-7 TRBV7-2 CASSLHQTPDRYEQYF TGTGCCAGCAGCTTACATCAGACCCCTGACAGGTATGAGCAGTACTTC
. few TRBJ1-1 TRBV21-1 CASSHTGTNTEAFF TGTGCCAGCAGCCATACCGGGACCAACACTGAAGCTTTCTTT
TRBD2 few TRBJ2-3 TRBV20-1 CSAYGTSGSRERLDTQYF TGCAGTGCTTACGGGACTAGCGGGAGTAGAGAGAGATTAGATACGCAGTATTTT
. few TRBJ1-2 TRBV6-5 CASSDDWLGYGYTF TGTGCCAGCAGTGACGATTGGCTCGGCTATGGCTACACCTTC
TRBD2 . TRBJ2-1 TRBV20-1 CSARGGLAGAWEQFF TGCAGTGCTAGAGGGGGACTAGCGGGAGCCTGGGAGCAGTTCTTC
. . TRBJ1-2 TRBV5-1 CASSLGQNTNYGYTF TGCGCCAGCAGCTTGGGACAAAATACTAACTATGGCTACACCTTC
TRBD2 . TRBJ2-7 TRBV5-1 CASSLGGSGNYNEQYF TGCGCCAGCAGCTTGGGTGGTAGCGGGAACTACAATGAGCAGTACTTC
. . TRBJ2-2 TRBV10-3 CAIQRPNTGELFF TGTGCCATCCAGAGGCCGAACACCGGGGAGCTGTTTTTT
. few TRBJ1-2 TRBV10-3 CATQPRDLGGYTF TGTGCCACCCAACCCCGGGACTTAGGGGGCTACACCTTC
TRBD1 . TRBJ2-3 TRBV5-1 CASGRDRPPTDAQYF TGCGCCAGCGGCCGGGACAGGCCGCCCACAGATGCGCAGTATTTT
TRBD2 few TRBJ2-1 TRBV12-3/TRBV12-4 CASSLDVGGPVNEQFF TGTGCCAGCAGTTTAGATGTGGGAGGGCCGGTCAATGAGCAGTTCTTC
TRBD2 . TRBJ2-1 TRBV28 CASSLIGGSDEQFF TGTGCCAGCAGTTTAATTGGCGGGAGTGATGAGCAGTTCTTC
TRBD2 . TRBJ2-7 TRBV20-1 CSARGGGGGSYEQYF TGCAGTGCTAGAGGCGGGGGAGGAGGTTCCTACGAGCAGTACTTC
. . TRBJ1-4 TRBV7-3 CASSSLGRPGEKLFF TGTGCCAGCAGCTCACTAGGGAGGCCCGGGGAAAAACTGTTTTTT
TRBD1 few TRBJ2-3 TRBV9 CASSVKGGEDTQYF TGTGCCAGCAGCGTAAAAGGGGGCGAGGATACGCAGTATTTT
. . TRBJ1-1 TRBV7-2 CASSLIGQPTEAFF TGTGCCAGCAGCTTAATCGGGCAGCCGACTGAAGCTTTCTTT
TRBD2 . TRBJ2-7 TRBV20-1 CSARVPPSTSGSSYEQYF TGCAGTGCTAGAGTCCCCCCTTCGACTAGCGGGAGCTCCTACGAGCAGTACTTC
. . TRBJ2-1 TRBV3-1 CASSQEISSYNEQFF TGTGCCAGCAGCCAAGAAATCAGCTCCTACAATGAGCAGTTCTTC
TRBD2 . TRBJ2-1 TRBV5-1 CASFDGTSGVAYNEQFF TGCGCCAGCTTCGACGGGACTAGCGGAGTGGCCTACAATGAGCAGTTCTTC
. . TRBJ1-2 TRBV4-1 CASNQVPDRNYGYTF TGCGCCAGCAACCAAGTGCCAGACCGTAACTATGGCTACACCTTC
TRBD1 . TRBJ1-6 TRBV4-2 CASSPPTGSNSPLHF TGTGCCAGCAGCCCACCGACAGGGTCAAATTCACCCCTCCACTTT
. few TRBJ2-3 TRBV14 CASSESDVGVDTQYF TGTGCCAGCAGCGAATCGGACGTGGGGGTAGATACGCAGTATTTT
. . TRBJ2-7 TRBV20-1 CSARGGSPYEQYF TGCAGTGCTAGAGGCGGTAGCCCCTACGAGCAGTACTTC
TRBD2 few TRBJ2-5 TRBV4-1 CASSQDPSGVNEQYF TGCGCCAGCAGCCAAGATCCTAGCGGGGTTAATGAGCAGTACTTC
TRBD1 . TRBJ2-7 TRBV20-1 CSAPSGQASSYEQYF TGCAGTGCCCCCTCGGGACAGGCTTCCTCCTACGAGCAGTACTTC
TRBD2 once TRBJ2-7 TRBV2 CASSERETSYEQYF TGTGCCAGCAGCGAGCGGGAGACCTCCTACGAGCAGTACTTC
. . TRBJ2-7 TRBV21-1 CASSKGGVAYEQYF TGTGCCAGCAGCAAGGGCGGGGTCGCCTACGAGCAGTACTTC
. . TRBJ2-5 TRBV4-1 CASSQESGFGSSVQGQYF TGCGCCAGCAGCCAAGAGTCAGGATTCGGGAGTTCAGTTCAGGGGCAGTACTTC
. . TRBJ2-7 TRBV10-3 CAITLLTEQYF TGTGCCATCACCCTTCTTACCGAGCAGTACTTC
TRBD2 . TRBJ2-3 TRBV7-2 CASSLVSGRGTSTDTQYF TGTGCCAGCAGCTTAGTGAGCGGGAGGGGTACTAGCACAGATACGCAGTATTTT
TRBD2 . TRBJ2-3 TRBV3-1 CASSRITSERTDTQYF TGTGCCAGCAGCCGGATTACTAGCGAACGCACAGATACGCAGTATTTT
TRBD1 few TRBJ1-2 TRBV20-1 CSALTGLGYTF TGCAGTGCTCTGACAGGGCTTGGCTACACCTTC
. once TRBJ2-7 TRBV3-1 CASSPQTGVEQYF TGTGCCAGCAGCCCCCAAACGGGGGTCGAGCAGTACTTC
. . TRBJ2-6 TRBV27 CASRPKTSGANVLTF TGTGCCAGCAGGCCTAAAACCTCTGGGGCCAACGTCCTGACTTTC
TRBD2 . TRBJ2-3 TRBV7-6 CASSPPRSGGYGDTQYF TGTGCCAGCAGCCCCCCTCGGAGCGGGGGGTATGGAGATACGCAGTATTTT
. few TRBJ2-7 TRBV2 CGTQGGEQYF TGTGGTACCCAGGGAGGCGAGCAGTACTTC
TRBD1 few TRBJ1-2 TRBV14 CASSHWSRGVNYGYTF TGTGCCAGCAGCCATTGGTCCAGGGGGGTTAACTATGGCTACACCTTC